The clone carrying this TCR beta chain was recorded a few times. The antigen is unknown. The trim removed 5 bases at V and 3 bases at J, leaving 3 bases unmatched. There are 13 residues in the CDR3. The use of a sample-barcoded 5' primer and a J-beta primer mix characterized a second PCR of roughly 7 to 11 cycles. TCRdb independently ran MiXCR on the 5' RACE reads; one entry per CDR3 protein. The sample consists of some 710,000 distinct CDR3 sequences, 22% of them appearing once. The sample belongs to a study of blood T cells in healthy people across ages. The study, taken as a whole, reports: With age, beta diversity per million T cells declined roughly linearly, significantly by 30 to 40.

This receptor was obtained from a man between 65 and 85 years old in good health. V gene TRBV12-3 or TRBV12-4 combines with J gene TRBJ1-2; 7 nucleotides align to TRBD1. Sequences were obtained from blood. CDR3: CASSRTGHYGYTF. CDR3 coding DNA: TGTGCCAGCAGTAGGACAGGTCACTATGGCTACACCTTC.